This note documents a single TCR beta chain sequence. These data come from a study of cytomegalovirus exposure and HLA in healthy donors. Use of 60 Vbeta and 13 Jbeta primers characterized the PCR. Assay: immunoSEQ multiplex PCR; the TCRdb copy retains only in-frame clones and omits some. The sample lists 130,000 or so clones; roughly three quarters were seen once. The sequence was obtained from a woman under 30 in good health and CMV-seronegative. Sequencing was performed on PBMCs.

CDR3 amino acids: CASSPLGQGNEQYF. The DNA of the CDR3 is TGTGCCAGCAGCCCCTTGGGACAGGGGAACGAGCAGTACTTC. The V and J genes are TRBV14 and TRBJ2-7; TRBD1 agrees at 10 bases. This CDR3 spans 14 amino acids. Germline assignment: CDR1 SGHDN and CDR2 FVKESK. The V gene end was trimmed by 4 bases and the J gene end by 5 bases; junction bases not matched to a gene: 5.